The clone carrying this T cell receptor beta chain was seen once. The source of the sample is a study of blood T cell repertoires in COVID-19. TCRdb's table, derived via immunoSEQ multiplex PCR, lists solely in-frame clones and lacks some. Here the sample spans around 310,000 clones, about 91% being singletons. Trimming removed 1 base at V and 2 bases at J, with 16 bases between. The CDR3 sequence is 17 residues long. Germline V CDR1 and CDR2: MNHNS, SASEGT. The chain has TRBV6-1 and TRBJ2-3; tentative D call: TRBD1 (6 bases). Sample: peripheral blood. This TCR came from a woman aged 55-70 years with acute or convalescent COVID-19. CDR3 in amino acids: CASSEVWGLPNTDTQYF. CDR3 DNA sequence: TGTGCCAGCAGTGAAGTGTGGGGGCTCCCAAACACAGATACGCAGTATTTT.